Following are 7 T cell receptor beta chains from one sample sequenced in a study of shared clonotypes between healthy human individuals (dated by TCRdb to about 2020). Libraries were constructed by the immunoSEQ multiplex PCR assay. In its TCRdb copy, this immuneACCESS table keeps in-frame sequences only and misses some clones. Where compared with another copy, unresolved V genes explain less than half of these, and the others have no known cause. The sample table lists fewer than 1.6 million clones, around 98.5% of them with a count of one. The top ten constitute approximately 0.4% of the sample. The sample comprised naive CD4+ T cells sorted from blood. Per the publication, the cell subset or site label means: CD45RA+ positively selected. The receptors here all came from a young man in good health.

Concerning this clone: Different DNA sequences within this sample yield the same CDR3. The chain combines TRBV6-5 with TRBJ2-7; D call uncertain. The CDR3 is 13 amino acids. V was clipped by 2 bases and J by 0 bases, with 5 bases between them. Germline V gene sequence: CDR1 MNHEY, CDR2 SVGAGI. The CDR3 nucleotides are TGTGCCAGCAGTTACCTCAGCTCCTACGAGCAGTACTTC. This sequence encodes CASSYLSSYEQYF.

The genes are TRBV30 and TRBJ2-7; the D gene is possibly TRBD2 (5 bases). The V and J ends lost 0 bases and 3 bases respectively, with 21 bases between them. CDR1 GTSNPN and CDR2 SVGIG come from the germline V gene (reference sequence). This CDR3 has 17 residues. The CDR3 loop reads CAWSVRPPASPLYEQYF. Written as DNA, the CDR3 is TGTGCCTGGAGTGTACGACCCCCGGCTAGCCCCCTCTACGAGCAGTACTTC.

CDR3 in amino acids: CARLPAPGRGGHYEQYF. The CDR3 nucleotides are TGTGCCAGACTCCCTGCTCCGGGACGAGGGGGCCACTACGAGCAGTACTTC. The chain carries TRBV6-4 and TRBJ2-7; TRBD1 matches at 7 bases. There are 17 residues in the CDR3. Germline-derived CDR1 and CDR2 are MRHNA and SNTAGT. Trimming at V came to 9 bases and at J to 3 bases, leaving 20 bases not matched to a gene.

The genes are TRBV6-6 and TRBJ2-2, with no clear D. CDR1 is MNHNY, CDR2 SVGAGI, per germline (reference sequence). There are 12 residues in the CDR3. Trimming left V 6 bases short and J 4 bases short, with 6 bases between. The CDR3 bases are TGTGCCAGCAGCACGGGCACCGGGGAGCTGTTTTTT. It translates to CASSTGTGELFF.

The count of this clone is one. The rearrangement links TRBV19 to TRBJ2-5, with TRBD2 matching over 7 bases. Per the germline V gene, CDR1 is LNHDA and CDR2 is SQIVND (reference sequence). The V segment lost 1 base and the J segment 1 base; nucleotides outside the gene matches: 3. The length of the CDR3 is 15 residues. The CDR3 DNA is TGTGCCAGTAGTATAGGAGCGGGGAGCCAAGAGACCCAGTACTTC. Translating it yields CASSIGAGSQETQYF.

V gene TRBV14 combines with J gene TRBJ2-7; TRBD2 agrees at 11 bases. The CDR3 contains 14 residues. CDR1 and CDR2 from the germline V gene are SGHDN and FVKESK. V shed 2 bases and J 7 bases; nucleotides not matched to a gene: 4. The chain's CDR3 is CASSQLAGGVEQYF. The CDR3 DNA is TGTGCCAGCAGCCAACTAGCGGGAGGAGTTGAGCAGTACTTC.

The chain recombines TRBV28 with TRBJ1-5; possible D gene TRBD1, 6 bases. Per germline, CDR1 MDHEN and CDR2 SYDVKM. The CDR3 is made up of 16 amino acids. Trimming cost V 6 bases and J 0 bases, with 15 bases left between them. The CDR3 nucleotides read TGTGCCAGCAGGCCCATCCAGGGGAGTAGCAATCAGCCCCAGCATTTT. Amino acids: CASRPIQGSSNQPQHF.